The 24 T cell receptor beta chains given below trace back to one sample, sequenced in a study of beta chain features in type 1 diabetes. Their antigen targets remain unknown. The isolated RNA, all of it, was reverse transcribed, so expressed TCRB transcripts were what got sequenced. Sequenced by immunoSEQ multiplex PCR; TCRdb stores in-frame clones only, minus some. The sample lists some 190,000 clones, roughly 8% occurring once. The study, taken as a whole, reports: Significant though moderate, a shortening of TCRB CDR3s appeared in all four CD4+ subsets of Type 1 diabetes patients.

Sequencing was carried out using central memory CD4+ T cells from blood. The receptors come from a man younger than 35 with type 1 diabetes.

This CDR3 reads CASSYGHWQYF. DNA of the CDR3: TGTGCCAGCAGTTACGGGCACTGGCAGTACTTC. This chain uses TRBV6-5 with TRBJ2-7; D gene unclear. Germline CDR1 MNHEY, CDR2 SVGAGI. The ends were cut back, 2 bases at V and 9 bases at J, with 8 bases in the middle. This CDR3 is 11 amino acids long.

The rearrangement joins TRBV14 to TRBJ2-7; D is unclear. The CDR3 is made up of 13 amino acids. Trimming removed 0 bases at V and 5 bases at J, with 8 bases between. CDR1 and CDR2 (germline): SGHDN, FVKESK. CDR3 residues: CASSQDLAHEQYF. The CDR3 DNA is TGTGCCAGCAGCCAAGATTTGGCACACGAGCAGTACTTC.

This clone turned up a few times. This may arise from a read error, as a much more abundant clone is one base away. The chain uses TRBV2 and TRBJ2-5; D not resolved. V was clipped by 6 bases and J by 2 bases, with 4 bases between them. The CDR3 totals 11 residues. CDR1 SNHLY and CDR2 FYNNEI come from the germline V gene. For the CDR3, the DNA is TGTGCCAGCAGCCTACAAGAGACCCAGTACTTC. The encoded protein is CASSLQETQYF.

The chain has TRBV5-8 and TRBJ2-7; perhaps TRBD2 as D (6 bases). Trimming removed 4 bases from V and 11 bases from J, with 13 bases in between. CDR1 is SGHTS, CDR2 YDEGEE, per germline. The CDR3 is made up of 11 amino acids. In DNA, the CDR3 is TGTGCCAGCAGCCCCGGGGGTATCGAGTACTTC. The encoded protein is CASSPGGIEYF.

V and J are TRBV4-3 and TRBJ1-1; D is undetermined. Germline-derived CDR1 and CDR2 are LGHNA and YSLEER. The CDR3 sequence is 13 residues long. V lost 0 bases to trimming and J lost 7 bases, with 9 bases between them. The CDR3 region is CASSQDRQLEAFF. As DNA, the CDR3 is TGCGCCAGCAGCCAAGATCGACAACTTGAAGCTTTCTTT.

This clone has just a few counts. The chain uses TRBV6-6 and TRBJ1-1; 10 bases agree with TRBD1. The CDR3 has 15 residues. J gave up 4 bases and V 4 bases, and 6 bases lay outside the gene matches. Germline-derived CDR1 and CDR2 are MNHNY and SVGAGI (reference sequence). CDR3 protein: CASSSPGQGTTEAFF. CDR3 in DNA: TGTGCCAGCAGTTCCCCGGGACAGGGGACCACTGAAGCTTTCTTT.

Only a few counts were recorded for this clone. The chain carries TRBV7-2 and TRBJ2-7; TRBD1 aligns across 8 bases. The V gene end was trimmed by 5 bases and the J gene end by 6 bases; junction bases not matched to a gene: 12. CDR1 and CDR2 from the germline V gene are SGHTA and FQGNSA. CDR3 length: 15 residues. The CDR3 protein is CASSGRTGHVGEQYF. As DNA, the CDR3 is TGTGCCAGCAGCGGACGGACAGGGCACGTAGGCGAGCAGTACTTC.

The gene calls are TRBV19 and TRBJ2-3, with D unclear. Trimming cost V 3 bases and J 2 bases, with 9 bases left between them. This CDR3 comprises 14 residues. CDR1 LNHDA and CDR2 SQIVND come from the germline V gene (reference sequence). In nucleotides, the CDR3 is TGTGCCAGTAGTATCCGGGTATCCACAGATACGCAGTATTTT. Translated: CASSIRVSTDTQYF.

The chain combines TRBV2 with TRBJ1-5, with 10 bases that match TRBD1. Looked up from germline, CDR1 is SNHLY and CDR2 is FYNNEI. J was trimmed by 7 bases and V by 4 bases; bases with no gene match: 7. CDR3 length equals 15 residues. The CDR3 reads CASSVGTGERQPQHF. The CDR3 DNA reads TGTGCCAGCAGTGTAGGGACAGGGGAGAGGCAGCCCCAGCATTTT.

The sample holds a few counts of this clone. The chain carries TRBV30 and TRBJ2-5; the match to TRBD1 covers 7 bases. The J segment lost 8 bases and the V segment lost 3 bases, leaving 12 bases of the junction unmatched. The CDR3 loop spans 14 amino acids. Germline assignment: CDR1 GTSNPN and CDR2 SVGIG (reference sequence). For the CDR3, the DNA is TGTGCCTGGAGGACAGGGCCGTTTGAAGGTACCCAGTACTTC. Amino acids: CAWRTGPFEGTQYF.

Only a few counts were recorded for this clone. V usage is TRBV28 and J usage is TRBJ1-3; D might be TRBD1 (6 bases). There are 16 residues in the CDR3. Germline V gene data show CDR1 as MDHEN and CDR2 as SYDVKM. Trimming stripped 7 bases from V and 2 bases from J, with 18 bases between. CDR3 residues: CASTRTGTSAGNTIYF. CDR3 bases: TGTGCCAGCACCCGAACCGGGACATCAGCTGGAAACACCATATATTTT.

A single count supports this clone. This sequence joins TRBV2 and TRBJ2-2; D gene unclear. This CDR3 spans 13 amino acids. From germline, CDR1 is SNHLY and CDR2 FYNNEI. Trimming cost V 6 bases and J 0 bases, with 5 bases left between them. This CDR3 reads CASSYANTGELFF. In nucleotides, the CDR3 is TGTGCCAGCAGCTATGCGAACACCGGGGAGCTGTTTTTT.

This clone was seen a few times. This chain joins TRBV7-9 and TRBJ2-5; D may be TRBD2 (6 bases). V lost 5 bases, J lost 5 bases, and 18 bases lay in between. This CDR3 contains 15 residues. From germline, CDR1 is SEHNR and CDR2 FQNEAQ (reference sequence). The CDR3 loop reads CASSPLLGGGETQYF. The DNA of the CDR3 is TGTGCCAGCAGCCCCCTGTTGGGGGGTGGGGAGACCCAGTACTTC.

V is TRBV21-1 and J is TRBJ1-1; the D call TRBD1 from the table was never checked on the DNA. TRBV21-1 is a pseudogene segment. The CDR3 has 15 residues. Written as DNA, the CDR3 is TGTGCCAGCAGCCGCATGACAGGCCAGAACACTGAAGCTTTCTTT. Translation: CASSRMTGQNTEAFF.

The chain employs TRBV28 and TRBJ1-2; unclear D gene. The germline V gene has CDR1 MDHEN and CDR2 SYDVKM. Trimming removed 5 bases from V and 7 bases from J, with 14 bases in between. The CDR3 consists of 13 residues. The CDR3 loop is CASSTPGTGGYTF. CDR3 bases: TGTGCCAGCAGTACCCCGGGTACGGGTGGCTACACCTTC.

This clone has ten or more counts. The DNA for the CDR3 is TGCAGCGTGGAGGGCCCCACGACTGAAGCTTTCTTT. Translating gives CSVEGPTTEAFF. The chain joins TRBV29-1 to TRBJ1-1; D remains unclear. The CDR3 is 12 residues long. The germline V gene has CDR1 SQVTM and CDR2 ANQGSEA. Trimming left V 6 bases short and J 5 bases short, with 13 bases between.

This clone occurred a few times. The chain carries TRBV25-1 and TRBJ2-7, with 10 nucleotides matching TRBD1. The closer fit of TRBJ2-5 to the DNA end suggests the J call may be wrong. The length of the CDR3 is 15 residues. Germline V gene sequence: CDR1 MGHDK, CDR2 SYGVNS. As DNA, the CDR3 is TGTGCCAGCAGTGGGGGACAGGGGCTCCAAGAGACCCAGTACTTC. Translated: CASSGGQGLQETQYF.

The chain recombines TRBV19 with TRBJ2-3, with D perhaps matching TRBD1 (5 bases). The CDR3 consists of 15 residues. CDR1 and CDR2 from the germline V gene are LNHDA and SQIVND (reference sequence). V was shortened by 5 bases and J by 9 bases, with 21 bases between the two germline ends. The DNA for the CDR3 is TGTGCCAGTAGTGGGGCAGGCCCCTCGCAGGTAACGCAGTATTTT. As protein: CASSGAGPSQVTQYF.

The chain couples TRBV4-2 to TRBJ2-1; the match to TRBD1 covers 8 bases. The CDR3 runs 15 residues. V trimming: 4 bases; J trimming: 3 bases; junction bases outside the gene matches: 5. Per germline, CDR1 LGHNA and CDR2 YNFKEQ. CDR3 in amino acids: CASSRQGNYYNEQFF. The CDR3 bases are TGTGCCAGCAGCCGACAGGGGAACTACTACAATGAGCAGTTCTTC.

CDR3 residues: CAWEDSGRSKNIQYF. The DNA for the CDR3 is TGTGCCTGGGAAGATAGCGGGAGGTCCAAAAACATTCAGTACTTC. The chain couples TRBV30 to TRBJ2-4; TRBD2 matches at 10 bases. CDR1 is GTSNPN, CDR2 SVGIG, per germline (reference sequence). The trim removed 5 bases at V and 2 bases at J, leaving 6 bases unmatched. CDR3 length: 15 amino acids.

The rearrangement links TRBV11-2 to TRBJ2-5; D call uncertain. The J call may be in error: the DNA end matches TRBJ2-7 better. CDR3 length equals 13 residues. The germline CDR1 and CDR2 sequences are SGHAT and FQNNGV. The CDR3 is CASSLDISYEQYF. The CDR3 DNA sequence: TGTGCCAGCAGCTTAGACATCTCCTACGAGCAGTACTTC.

This clone showed up just a few times. The chain couples TRBV18 to TRBJ2-7; D call uncertain. CDR3 length: 12 amino acids. Looked up from germline, CDR1 is KGHSH and CDR2 is LQKENI. Trimming removed 3 bases at V and 0 bases at J, with 3 bases between. The CDR3 DNA sequence: TGTGCCAGCTCACCGAGCTCCTACGAGCAGTACTTC. It yields the protein CASSPSSYEQYF.

This clone came up a few times. The rearrangement links TRBV27 to TRBJ1-2, with 9 bases identical to TRBD1. Trimming cost V 8 bases and J 4 bases; bases outside gene matches: 14. Germline V gene data show CDR1 as MNHEY and CDR2 as SMNVEV (reference sequence). CDR3 length equals 16 residues. CDR3: CASRPSTGTGSYGYTF. The CDR3 nucleotides read TGTGCCAGCCGCCCCAGTACCGGGACAGGGTCCTATGGCTACACCTTC.

This clone was observed a few times. The chain links TRBV18 to TRBJ2-7, with 14 bases lining up with TRBD2. Germline assignment: CDR1 KGHSH and CDR2 LQKENI. V lost 0 bases, J lost 5 bases, and 3 bases stayed unmatched. The CDR3 is made up of 16 amino acids. The CDR3 reads CASSPPGLAGDHEQYF. The CDR3 DNA sequence: TGTGCCAGCTCACCACCGGGACTAGCGGGAGACCACGAGCAGTACTTC. Together with reference TRBV18 and TRBJ2-7, the CDR3 gives the full variable domain: NAGVMQNPRHLVRRRGQEARLRCSPMKGHSHVYWYRQLPEEGLKFMVYLQKENIIDESGMPKERFSAEFPKEGPSILRIQQVVRGDSAAYFCASSPPGLAGDHEQYFGPGTRLTVT.